This TCR beta chain came from a study of cytomegalovirus exposure and HLA in healthy donors. Study-level information: Among the approximately 420 donors who were genotyped, roughly 85% fell in the genetic ancestry cluster that is associated with self-reported Caucasian donors. General study points: A previous analysis found most TCR beta V segments productive roughly 90% or roughly 30% of the time. No immune exposure information besides CMV serostatus was available.

It was with 60 Vbeta and 13 Jbeta primers that the PCR ran. TCRdb's table, derived via immunoSEQ multiplex PCR, lists solely in-frame clones and lacks some. The sample lists approximately 150,000 clones, more than 70% occurring once. This clone was counted only a few times. Its specificity is not known. Trimming took 1 base from V and 6 from J; bases not matched to a gene: 2. Germline V gives CDR1 SGHTA, CDR2 FQGNSA. The CDR3 loop spans 14 amino acids. The chain employs TRBV7-2 and TRBJ2-7; 11 nucleotides match TRBD2. The sequenced sample consisted of PBMCs. The receptor's source is a man aged 18 to 29 in good health and CMV-seropositive. The CDR3 region has the DNA TGTGCCAGCAGCTTAGTACTAGCGGGAGTCGAGCAGTACTTC. Its translation is CASSLVLAGVEQYF.